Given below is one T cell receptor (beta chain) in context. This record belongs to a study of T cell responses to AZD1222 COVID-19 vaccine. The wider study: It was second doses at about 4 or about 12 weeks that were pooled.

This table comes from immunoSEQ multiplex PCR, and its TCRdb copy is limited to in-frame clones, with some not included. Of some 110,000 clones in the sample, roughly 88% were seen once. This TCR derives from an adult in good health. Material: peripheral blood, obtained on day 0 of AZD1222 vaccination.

The CDR3 DNA reads TGTGCCAGCAGCCCCAGGGGACCCTCTGGAAACACCATATATTTT. Translation: CASSPRGPSGNTIYF. The chain links TRBV7-2 to TRBJ1-3; weak D call: TRBD1 (6 bases). This CDR3 has 15 residues. V was clipped by 5 bases and J by 0 bases, with 11 bases between them. Germline V gene data show CDR1 as SGHTA and CDR2 as FQGNSA.